This section outlines one T cell receptor beta chain sequence together with its context. Germline V gene lookup returns CDR1 SNHLY and CDR2 FYNNEI. There are 13 residues in the CDR3. V gave up 7 bases and J gave up 6 bases, with 13 bases separating them. Clones were read by immunoSEQ multiplex PCR, and TCRdb kept only the in-frame ones, dropping some. This table has approximately 500,000 clones, 70% to 90% appearing once. This sample was taken from a study of blood T cell repertoires in COVID-19. Across the study: The analysed material was cDNA or gDNA that came from T cells, B-cell-depleted T cells, or PBMCs.

The receptor was isolated from a human donor in a cohort sampled during active COVID-19. The sample was peripheral blood. The chain combines TRBV2 with TRBJ2-1; a weak D match, TRBD2 (6 bases). The CDR3 nucleotides are TGTGCCAGCAACTCCCTGGGGGGCAATGAGCAGTTCTTC. Protein product: CASNSLGGNEQFF. The full variable domain, completed using reference TRBV2 and TRBJ2-1, is EPEVTQTPSHQVTQMGQEVILRCVPISNHLYFYWYRQILGQKVEFLVSFYNNEISEKSEIFDDQFSVERPDGSNFTLKIRSTKLEDSAMYFCASNSLGGNEQFFGPGTRLTVL.